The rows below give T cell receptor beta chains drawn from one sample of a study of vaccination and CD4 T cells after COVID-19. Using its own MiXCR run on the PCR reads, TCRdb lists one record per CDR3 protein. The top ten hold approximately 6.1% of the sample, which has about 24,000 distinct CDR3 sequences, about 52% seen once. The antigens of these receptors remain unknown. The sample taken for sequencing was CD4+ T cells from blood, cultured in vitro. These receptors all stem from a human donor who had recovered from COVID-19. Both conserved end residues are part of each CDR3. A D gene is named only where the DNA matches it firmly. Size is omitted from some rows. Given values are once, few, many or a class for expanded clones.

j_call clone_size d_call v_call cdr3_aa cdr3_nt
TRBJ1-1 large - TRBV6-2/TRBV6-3 CASSKGGYTGGTEAFF TGTGCCAGCAGCAAAGGAGGGTACACCGGGGGCACTGAAGCTTTCTTT
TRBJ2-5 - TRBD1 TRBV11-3 CASSLIGDRQTQYF TGTGCCAGCAGTCTCATAGGGGACAGGCAGACCCAGTACTTC
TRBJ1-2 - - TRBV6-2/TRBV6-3 CASSQGQYYGYTF TGTGCCAGCAGCCAAGGACAGTACTATGGCTACACCTTC
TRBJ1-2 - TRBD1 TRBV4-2 CASSQGVGQGHGYTF TGTGCCAGCAGCCAAGGAGTAGGACAGGGCCACGGCTACACCTTC
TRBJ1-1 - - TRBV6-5 CASSYRAENTEAFF TGTGCCAGCAGTTACAGGGCCGAGAACACTGAAGCTTTCTTT
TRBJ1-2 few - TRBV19 CASSNFPYGYTF TGTGCCAGTAGTAATTTCCCTTATGGCTACACCTTC
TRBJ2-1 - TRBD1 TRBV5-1 CASSSWTGGNEQFF TGCGCCAGCAGCTCATGGACAGGGGGGAATGAGCAGTTCTTC
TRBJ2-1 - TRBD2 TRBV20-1 CSARDDQRGSYNEQFF TGCAGTGCTAGAGATGACCAGCGGGGCTCCTACAATGAGCAGTTCTTC
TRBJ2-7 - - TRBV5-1 CASGDSIAYEQYF TGCGCCAGCGGAGACAGTATTGCCTACGAGCAGTACTTC
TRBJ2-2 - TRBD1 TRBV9 CASSVGVTGNPGELFF TGTGCCAGCAGCGTGGGGGTGACAGGGAACCCCGGGGAGCTGTTTTTT
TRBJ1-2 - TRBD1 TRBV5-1 CASTRTGGGFDYGYTF TGCGCCAGCACCCGGACAGGGGGCGGATTTGACTATGGCTACACCTTC
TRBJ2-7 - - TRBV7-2 CASSLVESYEQYF TGTGCCAGCAGCTTGGTAGAATCCTACGAGCAGTACTTC
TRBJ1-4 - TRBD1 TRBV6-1 CASSGGSGGSIEKLFF TGTGCCAGCAGTGGAGGATCAGGGGGGTCGATTGAAAAACTGTTTTTT
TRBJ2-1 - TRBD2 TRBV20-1 CSARDSLAGGGGVYNEQFF TGCAGTGCTAGAGATAGCCTAGCGGGAGGGGGAGGGGTCTACAATGAGCAGTTCTTC
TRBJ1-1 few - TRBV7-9 CASSLGGLGNTEAFF TGTGCCAGCAGCTTAGGGGGCCTTGGGAACACTGAAGCTTTCTTT
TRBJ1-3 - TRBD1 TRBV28 CASGTGGVPGNTIYF TGTGCCAGCGGGACAGGGGGAGTGCCTGGAAACACCATATATTTT
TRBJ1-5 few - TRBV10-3 CASSRDPQGQPQHF TGTGCCAGTTCCCGGGACCCCCAGGGGCAGCCCCAGCATTTT
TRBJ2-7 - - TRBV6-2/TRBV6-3 CASGARNYEQYF TGTGCCAGTGGGGCTCGTAACTACGAGCAGTACTTC
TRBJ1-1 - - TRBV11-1 CASSLGRGMRDTEAFF TGTGCCAGCAGCTTAGGGAGGGGAATGCGGGACACTGAAGCTTTCTTT
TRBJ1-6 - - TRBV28 CASRGGGNSPLHF TGTGCCAGCAGGGGCGGGGGGAATTCACCCCTCCACTTT